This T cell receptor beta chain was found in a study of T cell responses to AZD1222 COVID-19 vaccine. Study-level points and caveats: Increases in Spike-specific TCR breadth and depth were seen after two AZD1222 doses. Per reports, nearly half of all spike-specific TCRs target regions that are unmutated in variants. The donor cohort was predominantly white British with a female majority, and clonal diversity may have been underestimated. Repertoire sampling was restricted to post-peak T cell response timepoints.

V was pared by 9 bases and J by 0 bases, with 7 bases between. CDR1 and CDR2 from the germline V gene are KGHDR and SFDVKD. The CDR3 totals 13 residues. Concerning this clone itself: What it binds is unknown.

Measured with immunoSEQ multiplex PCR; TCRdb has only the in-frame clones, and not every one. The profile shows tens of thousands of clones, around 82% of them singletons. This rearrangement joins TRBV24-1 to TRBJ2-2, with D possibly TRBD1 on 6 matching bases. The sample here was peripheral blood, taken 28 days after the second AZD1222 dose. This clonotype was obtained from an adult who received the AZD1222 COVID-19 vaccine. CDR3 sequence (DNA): TGTGCCACCGGACAGTCGAACACCGGGGAGCTGTTTTTT. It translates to CATGQSNTGELFF.